This entry concerns a single T cell receptor beta chain. Its antigen is as yet unknown. Germline CDR1 is MNHEY and CDR2 is SMNVEV (reference sequence). The CDR3 extends over 22 amino acids. Germline trimming cut 4 bases from V and 2 bases from J; bases unmatched to any gene: 23. The data were obtained in a study of radiotherapy plus CTLA-4 blockade in lung cancer. Method: immunoSEQ multiplex PCR; TCRdb's copy keeps in-frame clones and lacks some. In the table there are over 40,000 clones, 82% of which are singletons. Study conclusions and caveats: Radiotherapy plus ipilimumab was followed by expansion in blood of tumor-derived TCR clones.

Each patient with chemo-refractory metastatic non-small-cell lung cancer was treated with focal radiation plus CTLA-4 blockade using ipilimumab. Here the sequenced sample was peripheral blood, taken from a patient treated with radiotherapy plus ipilimumab. V gene TRBV27 combines with J gene TRBJ2-7, with 13 bases that match TRBD2. The clonotype was recovered from a human donor with non-small cell lung cancer who had stable disease on radiotherapy plus ipilimumab. The CDR3 loop reads CASSSQPPLGGLAGASAYEQYF. In DNA, the CDR3 is TGTGCCAGCAGTTCCCAGCCCCCATTGGGCGGACTAGCGGGAGCCTCAGCCTACGAGCAGTACTTC.